These T cell receptor beta chains were read from a single sample in a study of shared clonotypes between healthy human individuals. Repertoires were generated with immunoSEQ multiplex PCR, while TCRdb's copy carries only in-frame clones and drops some. The sample includes over 1.5 million clones, nearly 99% seen only once; the top ten take 0.4% to 0.55%. The sequencing input was naive CD4+ T cells sorted from blood. The source is a man aged 25-40 years in good health. Each CDR3 is given with its conserved first and last residue. The order of the fields is V gene, J gene, D gene, CDR3 protein. A D gene is named only where the DNA matches it firmly.

>TRBV19|TRBJ2-5|.
CASWAGTSYYF
>TRBV5-1|TRBJ2-5|TRBD2
CASSLGRESWETQYF
>TRBV11-3|TRBJ2-7|.
CASSLSGDEQYF
>TRBV14|TRBJ2-2|.
CASSQVSGAGELFF
>TRBV5-5|TRBJ2-5|.
CASSLRAGSSLTQYF
>TRBV5-5|TRBJ2-1|.
CASSFGGGGNEQFF
>TRBV19|TRBJ2-5|.
CASSMGKAAQETQYF
>TRBV29-1|TRBJ1-5|.
CSVLGGPNQPQHF
>TRBV10-1|TRBJ2-7|TRBD2
CASSEGHPSGSPRDYEQYF
>TRBV7-9|TRBJ1-3|TRBD1
CASSVLVGQANSGNTIYF
>TRBV10-3|TRBJ1-2|.
CAISEPIPPGVWYGYTF
>TRBV6-1|TRBJ2-7|.
CATRRQVPYEQYF
>TRBV10-1|TRBJ2-6|.
CASRDSSSGANVLTF
>TRBV19|TRBJ2-1|TRBD1
CASMGKTGWRNEQFF
>TRBV15|TRBJ2-7|.
CATSRDVQGLFEQYF
>TRBV2|TRBJ2-3|.
CASSRNGDTQYF
>TRBV19|TRBJ2-7|.
CASSIRVRQPYEQYF
>TRBV5-1|TRBJ1-2|.
CASSITRPRDGYTF
>TRBV29-1|TRBJ1-3|.
CSVTDRELANTIYF
>TRBV9|TRBJ2-2|.
CASSVGVAGELFF
>TRBV14|TRBJ2-1|TRBD1
CASSREGAYNEQFF
>TRBV5-1|TRBJ2-2|.
CASSLGDANTGELFF
>TRBV5-1|TRBJ1-2|TRBD1
CASSRSGTGEGRTYGYTF
>TRBV10-3|TRBJ2-3|TRBD2
CAISESGTTVTDTQYF
>TRBV6-1|TRBJ2-2|.
CASSEGSNTGELFF
>TRBV27|TRBJ1-1|TRBD1
CASRKQGVGTEAFF
>TRBV27|TRBJ2-2|TRBD1
CASSLSRLETGFLTGELFF
>TRBV5-1|TRBJ1-2|TRBD1
CASSLAGQGFRYGYTF
>TRBV7-2|TRBJ2-3|TRBD2
CASSLAPGLAGGTDTQYF
>TRBV7-9|TRBJ1-1|.
CASSLVGLGTEAFF
>TRBV5-1|TRBJ2-7|TRBD1
CASSSGQISPLTPYEQYF
>TRBV28|TRBJ1-1|.
CASHERYTEAFF
>TRBV5-4|TRBJ1-1|.
CASSQNMNTEAFF
>TRBV29-1|TRBJ2-2|.
CSGTHTGELFF
>TRBV6-1|TRBJ2-5|.
CASRRDSDQETQYF
>TRBV6-5|TRBJ2-7|.
CASRPGNSYEQYF
>TRBV10-3|TRBJ1-5|TRBD1
CAISVGTGKDQPQHF
>TRBV5-1|TRBJ2-1|.
CASSLEGAASEQFF
>TRBV7-8|TRBJ2-7|.
CASSPGGLKNYEQYF
>TRBV10-1|TRBJ2-7|.
CASSESRGAPYEQYF
>TRBV7-9|TRBJ1-1|.
CASALGNTEAFF
>TRBV25-1|TRBJ2-2|TRBD1
CASSEFGTGSTGELFF